Each of the 3 T cell receptor beta chains below was sequenced from the same sample in a study of CD8 T cells in ankylosing spondylitis. TCRdb reanalysed the 5' RACE reads using MiXCR and keeps one entry per CDR3 protein. The table records more than 250,000 distinct CDR3 sequences, roughly 12% of them present only once. Specimen: blood, either unsorted or a sorted T cell fraction (not recorded which). The receptors come from a female donor with ankylosing spondylitis or in good health (not recorded which).

This clonotype was seen ten or more times. This chain connects TRBV28 to TRBJ2-7; weak D call: TRBD1 (5 bases). Trimming took 8 bases from V and 4 from J, leaving 9 bases between them. Germline loops: CDR1 MDHEN, CDR2 SYDVKM. This CDR3 comprises 11 residues. Here the CDR3 DNA reads TGTGCCAGCGCATCAGGGTACGAGCAGTACTTC. Its protein product is CASASGYEQYF.

This clonotype occurred a few times. The chain combines TRBV5-1 with TRBJ2-1, with D possibly called TRBD1 or TRBD2 (5 bases each). The CDR3 contains 22 residues. Germline values: CDR1 SGHRS, CDR2 YFSETQ. V was clipped by 2 bases and J by 4 bases, with 34 bases between them. CDR3: CASSFGGLQGPTASTIYNEQFF. CDR3 bases: TGCGCCAGCAGCTTCGGCGGACTCCAGGGCCCCACCGCTTCAACTATTTACAATGAGCAGTTCTTC. The full variable domain, rest sourced from reference TRBV5-1 and TRBJ2-1, is KAGVTQTPRYLIKTRGQQVTLSCSPISGHRSVSWYQQTPGQGLQFLFEYFSETQRNKGNFPGRFSGRQFSNSRSEMNVSTLELGDSALYLCASSFGGLQGPTASTIYNEQFFGPGTRLTVL.

V usage is TRBV4-3 and J usage is TRBJ2-1; TRBD2 aligns across 8 bases. V gave up 4 bases and J gave up 5 bases; unmatched junction bases: 10. Germline CDR1 reads LGHNA; CDR2 reads YSLEER. The CDR3 runs 16 residues. The CDR3: CASSPNTGRAHNEQFF. In nucleotides, the CDR3 is TGCGCCAGCAGCCCCAATACCGGGAGGGCCCACAATGAGCAGTTCTTC.